The present T cell receptor beta chain was sequenced within a study of patients and donors after allogeneic stem cell transplantation. In this sample, this clonotype turned up many times. TCRdb reprocessed the RT-PCR reads via MiXCR and lists one record per CDR3 protein. This table has 150,000 or so distinct CDR3 sequences, 24% appearing once. Germline assignment: CDR1 MNHEY and CDR2 SMNVEV (reference sequence). The V segment lost 7 bases and the J segment 6 bases; nucleotides outside the gene matches: 6. The length of the CDR3 is 14 residues. Sequencing input: blood, either unsorted or a sorted T cell fraction (not recorded which). The TCR comes from a human donor who was either an allogeneic HSCT recipient or a stem cell or donor lymphocyte infusion donor (not recorded which). It is not recorded whose cells these are; they may come from a transplant donor. This sequence joins TRBV27 and TRBJ1-6; 7 nucleotides agree with TRBD1. The CDR3 loop is CASTSGTANSPLHF. CDR3 DNA sequence: TGTGCCAGCACCTCGGGGACAGCTAATTCACCCCTCCACTTT.